This T cell receptor beta chain stems from a study of OX40 agonist ivuxolimab in advanced cancers. Study-wide context: Patients were dosed intravenously with ivuxolimab at 0.01 to 10 mg/kg every 2 weeks.

Germline V gene sequence: CDR1 LGHNA, CDR2 YNFKEQ. Trimming took 5 bases from V and 5 from J; bases not matched to a gene: 17. The CDR3 is made up of 18 amino acids. Sequencing was performed with immunoSEQ multiplex PCR; in TCRdb, only in-frame clones are kept and a portion is missing. The data contain some 11,000 clones, roughly 70% of them singletons. The specimen comprised CD4+ or CD8+ T cells sorted from blood, sampled in a trial of the OX40 agonist ivuxolimab. The V gene is TRBV4-2, the J gene TRBJ2-3, with 9 bases identical to TRBD2. This receptor was obtained from an adult with an advanced solid tumor such as melanoma, head and neck, liver or kidney cancer. Written as DNA, the CDR3 is TGTGCCAGCAGCGAAAGAGCGCTAGCGGGACGTTTTGTAGATACGCAGTATTTT. Its translation is CASSERALAGRFVDTQYF.